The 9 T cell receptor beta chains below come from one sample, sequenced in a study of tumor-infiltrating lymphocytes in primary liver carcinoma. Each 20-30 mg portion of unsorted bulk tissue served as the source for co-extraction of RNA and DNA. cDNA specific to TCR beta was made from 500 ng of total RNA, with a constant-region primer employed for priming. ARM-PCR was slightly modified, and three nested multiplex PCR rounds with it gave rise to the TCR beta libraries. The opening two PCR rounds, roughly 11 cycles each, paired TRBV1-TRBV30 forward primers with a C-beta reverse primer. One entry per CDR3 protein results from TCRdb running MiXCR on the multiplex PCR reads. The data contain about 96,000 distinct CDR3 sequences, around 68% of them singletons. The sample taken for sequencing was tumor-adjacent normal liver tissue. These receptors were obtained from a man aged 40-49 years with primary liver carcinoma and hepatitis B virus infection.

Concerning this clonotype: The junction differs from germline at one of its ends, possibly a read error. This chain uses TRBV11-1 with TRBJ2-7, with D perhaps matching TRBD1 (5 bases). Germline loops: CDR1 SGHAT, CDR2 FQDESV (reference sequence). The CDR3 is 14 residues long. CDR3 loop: CASSPVGVFYEQYF. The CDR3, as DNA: TGTGCCAGCAGCCCTGTAGGGGTCTTCTACGAGCAGTATTTC.

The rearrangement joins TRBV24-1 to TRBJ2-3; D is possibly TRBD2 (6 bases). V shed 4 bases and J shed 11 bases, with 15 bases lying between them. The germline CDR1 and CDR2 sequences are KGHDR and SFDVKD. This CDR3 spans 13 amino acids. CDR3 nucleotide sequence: TGTGCCACCAGTGACACGACTAGTGGGGAGCAGTATTTT. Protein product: CATSDTTSGEQYF.

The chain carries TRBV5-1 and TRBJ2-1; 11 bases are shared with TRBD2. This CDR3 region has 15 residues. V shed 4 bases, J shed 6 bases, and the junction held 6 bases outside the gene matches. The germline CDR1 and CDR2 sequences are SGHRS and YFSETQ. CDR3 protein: CASSEGLADTNEQFF. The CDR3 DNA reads TGCGCCAGCAGCGAGGGACTAGCGGACACCAATGAGCAGTTCTTC.

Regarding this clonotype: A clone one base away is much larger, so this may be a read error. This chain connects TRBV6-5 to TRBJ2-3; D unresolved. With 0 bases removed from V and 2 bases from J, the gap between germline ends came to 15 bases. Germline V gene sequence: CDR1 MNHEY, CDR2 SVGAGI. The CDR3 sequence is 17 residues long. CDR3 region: CASSYSPLATNTDTQYF. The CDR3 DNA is TGTGCCAGCAGTTACTCCCCGCTTGCAACTAACACAGATACGCAGTATTTT.

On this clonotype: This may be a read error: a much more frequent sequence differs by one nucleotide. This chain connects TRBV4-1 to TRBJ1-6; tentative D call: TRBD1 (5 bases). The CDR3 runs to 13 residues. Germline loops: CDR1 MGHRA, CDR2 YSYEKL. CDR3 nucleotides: TGCGCCAGCGGACCTGGGCCAGGGTCACCCATCCACTTT. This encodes CASGPGPGSPIHF.

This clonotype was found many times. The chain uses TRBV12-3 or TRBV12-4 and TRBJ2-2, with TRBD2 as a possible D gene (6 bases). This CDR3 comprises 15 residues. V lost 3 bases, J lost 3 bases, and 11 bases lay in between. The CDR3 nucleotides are TGTGCCAGCAGTTTGGACGGGGGATACACCGGGGAGCTGTTTTTT. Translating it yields CASSLDGGYTGELFF.

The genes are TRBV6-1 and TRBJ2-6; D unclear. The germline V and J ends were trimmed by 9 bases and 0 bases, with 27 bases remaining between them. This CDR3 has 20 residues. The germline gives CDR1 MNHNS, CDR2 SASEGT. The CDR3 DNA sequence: TGTGCCAGTAGTACCTCGTTCGTTCCGGACGACCTCTCTGGGGCCAACGTCCTGACTTTC. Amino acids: CASSTSFVPDDLSGANVLTF.

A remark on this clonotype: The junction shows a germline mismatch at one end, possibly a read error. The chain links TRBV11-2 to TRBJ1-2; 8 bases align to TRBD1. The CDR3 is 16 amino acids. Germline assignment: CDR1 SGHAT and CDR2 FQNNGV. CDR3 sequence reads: CAGSLDLTGGSHGYTF. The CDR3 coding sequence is TGTGCCGGCAGCTTAGATCTAACAGGGGGATCCCATGGCTACACCTTC.

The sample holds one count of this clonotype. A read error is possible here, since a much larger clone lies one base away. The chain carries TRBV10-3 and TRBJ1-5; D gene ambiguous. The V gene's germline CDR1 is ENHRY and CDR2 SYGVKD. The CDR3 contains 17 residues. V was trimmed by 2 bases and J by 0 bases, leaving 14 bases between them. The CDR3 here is CAISEEDPRVSNQPQHF. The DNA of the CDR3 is TGTGCCATCAGTGAGGAGGACCCTAGGGTTAGCAATCAGCCCCAGCATTTT.